Each of the 12 T cell receptor beta chains below was sequenced from the same sample in a study of blood T cell repertoires in COVID-19. The data were produced by immunoSEQ multiplex PCR, yet TCRdb's version contains in-frame clones alone and is incomplete. This sample has about 130,000 clones, with about 81% found just once. Specimen: peripheral blood. Receptor source: a young man with COVID-19, enrolled during active disease.

The chain joins TRBV11-3 to TRBJ1-1; D not certain. CDR1 and CDR2 from the germline V gene are SGHNT and YENEEA. V lost 5 bases and J 3 bases, leaving 7 bases between the germline ends. The CDR3 runs 12 residues. This CDR3 reads CASSLVDTEAFF. The DNA for the CDR3 is TGTGCCAGCAGCCTCGTCGACACTGAAGCTTTCTTT. The full variable domain, completed using reference TRBV11-3 and TRBJ1-1, is EAGVVQSPRYKIIEKKQPVAFWCNPISGHNTLYWYLQNLGQGPELLIRYENEEAVDDSQLPKDRFSAERLKGVDSTLKIQPAELGDSAVYLCASSLVDTEAFFGQGTRLTVV.

J is TRBJ2-1 and V is TRBV19, with D tentatively TRBD2 (6 bases). This CDR3 has 13 residues. Germline V gives CDR1 LNHDA, CDR2 SQIVND (reference sequence). The V end was cut by 7 bases, the J end by 10 bases, with 17 bases between. The chain's CDR3 is CASTPSGGWEQFF. CDR3 nucleotide sequence: TGTGCCAGTACCCCATCCGGGGGTTGGGAGCAGTTCTTC.

The chain recombines TRBV19 with TRBJ1-5, with D tentatively TRBD1 (5 bases). This CDR3 region has 13 residues. Germline CDR1 reads LNHDA; CDR2 reads SQIVND (reference sequence). V gave up 3 bases and J gave up 7 bases, with 10 bases separating them. Here the CDR3 reads CASSIQGYQPQHF. CDR3 DNA: TGTGCCAGTAGTATCCAGGGATACCAGCCCCAGCATTTT.

The chain recombines TRBV19 with TRBJ2-2; tentatively, D is TRBD2 (6 bases). Per the germline V gene, CDR1 is LNHDA and CDR2 is SQIVND (reference sequence). This CDR3 is built from 15 residues. Trimming removed 3 bases at V and 4 bases at J, with 12 bases between. CDR3 coding DNA: TGTGCCAGTAGTATTGAAGGAGGGTCCACCGGGGAGCTGTTTTTT. Protein product: CASSIEGGSTGELFF. Drawing the rest from reference TRBV19 and TRBJ2-2, the complete variable domain is DGGITQSPKYLFRKEGQNVTLSCEQNLNHDAMYWYRQDPGQGLRLIYYSQIVNDFQKGDIAEGYSVSREKKESFPLTVTSAQKNPTAFYLCASSIEGGSTGELFFGEGSRLTVL.

This rearrangement joins TRBV27 to TRBJ2-7; possibly TRBD2 for D (5 bases). The germline V gene encodes CDR1 MNHEY and CDR2 SMNVEV (reference sequence). The CDR3 has 14 amino acids. The V end lost 2 bases, the J end lost 10 bases, and 18 bases lay between the germline ends. In DNA form, the CDR3 reads TGTGCCAGCAGTTTAGAGGGATCCTACGTCGAACAGTACTTC. This gives the protein CASSLEGSYVEQYF.

This chain joins TRBV7-6 and TRBJ2-7; tentatively, D is TRBD2 (6 bases). The CDR3 is 15 amino acids. CDR1 SGHVS and CDR2 FNYEAQ come from the germline V gene. V lost 1 base and J lost 2, with 12 bases in between. The CDR3 DNA reads TGTGCCAGCAGCTTAGGCGGGACTTTACCCTACGAGCAGTACTTC. Protein product: CASSLGGTLPYEQYF.

The rearrangement links TRBV6-6 to TRBJ2-7; D is possibly TRBD2 (5 bases). Germline loops: CDR1 MNHNY, CDR2 SVGAGI (reference sequence). The CDR3 has 16 amino acids. V lost 5 bases, J lost 5 bases, and 22 bases lay in between. CDR3 residues: CASSPPFYGEGNEQYF. The CDR3, as DNA: TGTGCCAGCAGTCCTCCCTTTTACGGAGAGGGAAACGAGCAGTACTTC.

The V call is TRBV6-1, the J call TRBJ1-5; unclear D gene. Between the trimmed V and J ends, which lost 0 bases and 4 bases, there was a span of 4 bases. The CDR3 spans 13 residues. Germline V lookup: CDR1 MNHNS, CDR2 SASEGT. The DNA for the CDR3 is TGTGCCAGCAGTGAAGCGCAGAATCAGCCCCAGCATTTT. Amino acid sequence: CASSEAQNQPQHF.

This clone was found once. V is TRBV9 and J is TRBJ1-2; the match to TRBD1 covers 12 bases. The CDR3 extends over 15 amino acids. The junction had 7 bases not matched to a gene; V was cut back by 3 bases and J by 7 bases. Per the germline V gene, CDR1 is SGDLS and CDR2 is YYNGEE. The CDR3 sequence: CASSAHRDRGLGYTF. In nucleotides, the CDR3 is TGTGCCAGCAGCGCCCACCGGGACAGGGGGCTTGGCTACACCTTC.

This clone has a handful of counts. The V and J genes are TRBV18 and TRBJ2-5, with TRBD1 identical over 10 bases. The germline V gene encodes CDR1 KGHSH and CDR2 LQKENI. This CDR3 is 15 amino acids long. V shed 2 bases, J shed 4 bases, and the junction held 4 bases outside the gene matches. In DNA, the CDR3 is TGTGCCAGCTCACCAGGGACAGGGGTCCGAGAGACCCAGTACTTC. Protein: CASSPGTGVRETQYF. Supplemented by reference TRBV18 and TRBJ2-5, the full variable domain reads NAGVMQNPRHLVRRRGQEARLRCSPMKGHSHVYWYRQLPEEGLKFMVYLQKENIIDESGMPKERFSAEFPKEGPSILRIQQVVRGDSAAYFCASSPGTGVRETQYFGPGTRLLVL.

This clone has just a few counts. This rearrangement joins TRBV3-1 (or the pseudogene TRBV3-2) to TRBJ2-1, with D unclear. Germline values: CDR1 LGHDT, CDR2 YNNKEL (reference sequence). CDR3 length: 17 residues. V was clipped by 5 bases and J by 5 bases, with 22 bases between them. The CDR3 sequence is CASSSLHPIHSDNEQFF. The CDR3 nucleotides read TGTGCCAGCAGCAGCTTGCATCCCATCCATTCCGACAATGAGCAGTTCTTC.

This clone was observed a single time. CDR3 nucleotide sequence: TGTGCCAGCCGACAGGGGTCCTCCTACGAGCAGTACTTC. It translates to CASRQGSSYEQYF. The gene calls are TRBV12-3 or TRBV12-4 and TRBJ2-7; TRBD1 matches 8 bases. With 8 bases clipped from V and 0 bases from J, the junction kept 3 bases outside the gene matches. The CDR3 length is 13 residues.